This TCR beta chain was documented in a study of blood T cell repertoires in COVID-19. Turning to the study itself: Both acute and convalescent COVID-19 samples were obtained from the United States, Italy and Spain.

Seattle participants joined during active infection and were tracked over time. The ends were cut back, 4 bases at V and 3 bases at J, with 18 bases in the middle. Germline loops: CDR1 MNHEY, CDR2 SVGEGT. This CDR3 has 16 amino acids. Per the original data handling: Amplification of reference gene primers provided the estimated nucleated cell counts. Only in-frame clones appear in the TCRdb table, and some are missing; sequencing was by immunoSEQ multiplex PCR. Clone size and V and J calls were adopted from that table, with D and trimming inferred from the DNA. The sample lists some 71,000 clones; approximately 84% were seen once.

This chain uses TRBV6-2 or TRBV6-3 with TRBJ1-1; the D gene is possibly TRBD1 (6 bases). The clonotype comes from a man between 50 and 59 years old with COVID-19, enrolled during active disease. Sequencing was carried out using peripheral blood. CDR3 DNA sequence: TGTGCCAGCAGTTGGTCAAGGGGGTTACTGGACACTGAAGCTTTCTTT. Residues: CASSWSRGLLDTEAFF.